These 6 T cell receptor beta chains share one sample of origin, sequenced in a study of CD8 T cells in Susac syndrome (dated by TCRdb to about 2019). To prepare the library, the immunoSEQ multiplex PCR assay was applied. RNA was extracted using the RNeasy kit, and about 0.45 to 1 ug of the RNA was reverse transcribed with random hexamers. TCRdb reprocessing: public reads trimmed at Q25 with fastp, clones called with MiXCR, in-frame beta chains kept. When rows share a CDR3 protein, they turn into one entry using the most common DNA and genes. Counted in this sample were about 300,000 distinct CDR3 sequences; approximately 89% of them appeared once. Less than 0.2% of the sample is taken by the ten largest. The source material was CD8+ T cells from PBMCs. The receptor set was obtained from a human donor with multiple sclerosis.

V usage is TRBV14 and J usage is TRBJ2-1; TRBD2 matches at 9 bases. The CDR3 covers 16 residues. Trimming at V came to 4 bases and at J to 6 bases, leaving 10 bases not matched to a gene. Per germline, CDR1 SGHDN and CDR2 FVKESK. The CDR3 sequence is CASSPGAGGPPNEQFF. DNA of the CDR3: TGTGCCAGCAGCCCGGGGGCGGGGGGGCCTCCCAATGAGCAGTTCTTC.

V gene TRBV20-1 combines with J gene TRBJ2-1, with 7 nucleotides matching TRBD2. CDR3 length equals 14 residues. The trim removed 5 bases at V and 7 bases at J, leaving 11 bases unmatched. The germline V gene has CDR1 DFQATT and CDR2 SNEGSKA (reference sequence). CDR3 residues: CSAQLAVGPNEQFF. The CDR3 nucleotides read TGCAGTGCTCAGCTAGCGGTGGGGCCAAATGAGCAGTTCTTC.

V usage is TRBV27 and J usage is TRBJ2-7, with no clear D. Trimming shortened V by 0 bases and J by 2 bases, and 2 bases separated the two germline ends. CDR1 is MNHEY, CDR2 SMNVEV, per germline (reference sequence). CDR3 length: 12 amino acids. The CDR3 region has the DNA TGTGCCAGCAGTTTATCGACCTACGAGCAGTACTTC. As protein: CASSLSTYEQYF.

The rearrangement links TRBV3-1 to TRBJ2-1; D gene unclear. The V gene's germline CDR1 is LGHDT and CDR2 YNNKEL (reference sequence). The length of the CDR3 is 14 residues. Trimming pared 2 bases from V and 6 bases from J, leaving 11 bases between. The CDR3, as DNA: TGTGCCAGCAGCCAATACCGACTCCCCAATGAGCAGTTCTTC. This translates into CASSQYRLPNEQFF.

The chain links TRBV12-3 or TRBV12-4 to TRBJ1-2; weak D call: TRBD1 (5 bases). The V gene lost 6 bases and the J gene lost 7 bases, with 15 bases spanning the gap. The CDR3 loop spans 13 amino acids. The CDR3 DNA reads as TGTGCCAGCAGATACCAGGGTGGTCGTGGCTACACCTTC. Translation: CASRYQGGRGYTF.

This chain uses TRBV6-4 with TRBJ2-3, with D maybe TRBD2 (6 bases). Trimming took off 3 bases at V and 2 bases at J, with 9 bases between the two ends. The CDR3 contains 14 residues. Germline CDR1 is MRHNA and CDR2 is SNTAGT. CDR3 sequence: CASSETGDTDTQYF. The CDR3 DNA is TGTGCCAGCAGTGAAACGGGGGACACAGATACGCAGTATTTT.